A selection of T cell receptor beta chains follows, all from one sample in a study of blood T cells in healthy people across ages. In TCRdb, the 5' RACE reads were re-called with MiXCR into one record per CDR3 protein. This table has 1,500,000 or so distinct CDR3 sequences, under 55% appearing once. Sequenced sample: blood. These receptors were taken from a woman younger than 35 in good health. Each CDR3 is given with its conserved first and last residue. Each record gives: J gene, D gene, clone size, V gene, CDR3 DNA, CDR3 protein. D genes are given only for firm matches. Only some rows state a clone size, as once, few, many or a class for expanded clones.

TRBJ2-4 . . TRBV2 TGTGCCAGCAGAAGACAGGACCTTGGGTTGGGCATTCAGTACTTC CASRRQDLGLGIQYF
TRBJ2-7 TRBD2 . TRBV14 TGTGCCAGCAGCCAAACCCTAGCGGGGCATTCCTACAATGAGCAGTACTTC CASSQTLAGHSYNEQYF
TRBJ2-5 . . TRBV2 TGTGCCAGCACCTTCCGAGGGGGGCAAGAGACCCAGTACTTC CASTFRGGQETQYF
TRBJ2-1 TRBD2 few TRBV5-1 TGCGCCAGCAGCTTGGATGGGACTAGCGGGCTTCGTAGCTCCTACAATGAGCAGTTCTTC CASSLDGTSGLRSSYNEQFF
TRBJ1-2 . . TRBV12-3/TRBV12-4 TGTGCCAGCAGCCGAGGGGCGGGTCCCACTGACAGCTATGGCTACACCTTC CASSRGAGPTDSYGYTF
TRBJ1-5 . . TRBV2 TGTGCCAGCAGTGAATCGATCCTCGTTTATCAGCCCCAGCATTTT CASSESILVYQPQHF
TRBJ1-1 . . TRBV6-5 TGTGCCAGCAGTCCTACTGCAGGGGCCCACACTGAAGCTTTCTTT CASSPTAGAHTEAFF
TRBJ1-1 . . TRBV5-6 TGTGCCAGCAGCTTGGAAGGGATACGGAACACTGAAGCTTTCTTT CASSLEGIRNTEAFF
TRBJ1-1 . many TRBV7-8 TGTGCCAGCACCCTAGATGGCTGGAGACCCCACACTGAAGCTTTCTTT CASTLDGWRPHTEAFF
TRBJ1-1 . few TRBV29-1 TGCAGCGTTGCTCGTGGGGGTATGAACACTGAAGCTTTCTTT CSVARGGMNTEAFF
TRBJ2-7 . . TRBV20-1 TGCAGTGCAGAAAAAATGGGGGGCCTTCCCTACGAGCAGTACTTC CSAEKMGGLPYEQYF
TRBJ2-5 . few TRBV6-2/TRBV6-3 TGTGCCAGCAGTTACTACTCCCTCGGCACACAAGAGACCCAGTACTTC CASSYYSLGTQETQYF
TRBJ2-1 TRBD1 . TRBV5-1 TGCGCCAGCAGCAGTGGACAGGGTCTTTACAATGAGCAGTTCTTC CASSSGQGLYNEQFF
TRBJ2-1 TRBD2 . TRBV9 TGTGCCAGCAGCCCTCGGGGGGGGCAGGTGTACAATGAGCAGTTCTTC CASSPRGGQVYNEQFF
TRBJ1-4 . many TRBV7-2 TGTGCCAGCAGCTTAGACGCCAGAACTAATGAAAAACTGTTTTTT CASSLDARTNEKLFF
TRBJ1-6 TRBD1 . TRBV20-1 TGCAGTGCAACCCTCGACAGGGTGAATTCACCCCTCCACTTT CSATLDRVNSPLHF